The entry that follows covers one TCR beta chain sequence. The antigen is undetermined. Trimming stripped 4 bases from V and 3 bases from J, with 9 bases between. This CDR3 is built from 13 residues. Germline V lookup: CDR1 SGDLS, CDR2 YYNGEE. The data stem from a study of lymphopenia after photon versus proton radiotherapy. Whole-study results and caveats: Under photons, naive T cells and diversity fell while effector/memory populations rose. Post-nadir diversity loss with photons came from oligoclonal expansion, particularly CD8+ Temra cells.

The method was immunoSEQ multiplex PCR; TCRdb's version includes in-frame clones alone and lacks a portion of them. The sample records approximately 45,000 clones, 85% to 90% being singletons. This rearrangement joins TRBV9 to TRBJ2-3, with TRBD2 as a possible D gene (5 bases). Sequenced here: peripheral blood, sampled from a patient treated with photon-based radiotherapy. The TCR originated in a man aged 35-49 years with gastric cancer. The DNA of the CDR3 is TGTGCCAGCAGCCCCCCGGGGACAGATACGCAGTATTTT. Its protein product is CASSPPGTDTQYF.